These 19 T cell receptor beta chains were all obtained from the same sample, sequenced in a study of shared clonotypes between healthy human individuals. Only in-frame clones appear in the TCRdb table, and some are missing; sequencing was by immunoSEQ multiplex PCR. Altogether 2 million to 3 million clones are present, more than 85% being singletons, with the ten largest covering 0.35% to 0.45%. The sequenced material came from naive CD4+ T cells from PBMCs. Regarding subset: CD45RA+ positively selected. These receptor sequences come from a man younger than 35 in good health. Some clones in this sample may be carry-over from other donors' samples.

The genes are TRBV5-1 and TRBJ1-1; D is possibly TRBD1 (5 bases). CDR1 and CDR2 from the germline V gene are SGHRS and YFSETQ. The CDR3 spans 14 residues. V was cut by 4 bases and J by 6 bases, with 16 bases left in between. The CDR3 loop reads CASSQTALGAEAFF. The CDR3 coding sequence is TGCGCCAGCAGCCAAACAGCCTTAGGGGCTGAAGCTTTCTTT.

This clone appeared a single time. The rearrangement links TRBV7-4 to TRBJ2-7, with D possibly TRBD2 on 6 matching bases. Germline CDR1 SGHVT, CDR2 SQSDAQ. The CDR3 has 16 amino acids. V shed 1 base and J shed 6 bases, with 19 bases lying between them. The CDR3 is CASSLEDVGRPLEQYF. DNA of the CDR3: TGTGCCAGCAGCTTAGAGGATGTGGGGAGGCCCCTCGAGCAGTACTTC.

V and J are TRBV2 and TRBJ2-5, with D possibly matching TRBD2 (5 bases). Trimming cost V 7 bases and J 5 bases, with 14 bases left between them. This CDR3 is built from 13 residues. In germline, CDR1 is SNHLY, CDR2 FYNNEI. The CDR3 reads CASKIIRGETQYF. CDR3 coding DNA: TGTGCCAGCAAGATCATTCGAGGGGAGACCCAGTACTTC.

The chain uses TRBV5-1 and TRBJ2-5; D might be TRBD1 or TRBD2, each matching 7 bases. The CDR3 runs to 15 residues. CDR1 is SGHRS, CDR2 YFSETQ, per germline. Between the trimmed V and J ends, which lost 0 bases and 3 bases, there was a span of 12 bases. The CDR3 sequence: CASSLGPGGEETQYF. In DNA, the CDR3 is TGCGCCAGCAGCTTGGGTCCAGGGGGGGAAGAGACCCAGTACTTC.

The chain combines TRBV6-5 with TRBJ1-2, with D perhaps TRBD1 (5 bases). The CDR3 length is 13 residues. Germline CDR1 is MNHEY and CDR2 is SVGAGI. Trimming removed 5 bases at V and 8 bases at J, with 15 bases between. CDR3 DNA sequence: TGTGCCAGCAGTCCCCCTGGGGGTTTCGGCTACACCTTC. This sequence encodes CASSPPGGFGYTF.

The CDR3 sequence: CASSQVIVGTDTQYF. CDR3 nucleotides: TGCGCCAGCAGCCAAGTGATAGTAGGCACAGATACGCAGTATTTT. The chain links TRBV4-1 to TRBJ2-3; D not resolved. Between the trimmed V and J ends, which lost 1 base and 1 base, there was a span of 9 bases. CDR1 and CDR2 (germline): MGHRA, YSYEKL. This CDR3 region has 15 residues.

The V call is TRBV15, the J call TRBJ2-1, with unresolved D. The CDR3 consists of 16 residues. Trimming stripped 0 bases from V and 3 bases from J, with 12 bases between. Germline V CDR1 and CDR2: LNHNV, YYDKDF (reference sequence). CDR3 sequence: CATSREGRGSYNEQFF. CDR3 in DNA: TGTGCCACCAGCAGAGAAGGTAGAGGCAGCTACAATGAGCAGTTCTTC.

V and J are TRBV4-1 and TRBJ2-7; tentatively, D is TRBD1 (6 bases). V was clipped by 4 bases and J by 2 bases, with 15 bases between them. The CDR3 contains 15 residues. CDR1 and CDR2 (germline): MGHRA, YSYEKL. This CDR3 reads CASSLQGRGAYEQYF. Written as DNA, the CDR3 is TGCGCCAGCAGCCTCCAGGGGCGCGGAGCCTACGAGCAGTACTTC.

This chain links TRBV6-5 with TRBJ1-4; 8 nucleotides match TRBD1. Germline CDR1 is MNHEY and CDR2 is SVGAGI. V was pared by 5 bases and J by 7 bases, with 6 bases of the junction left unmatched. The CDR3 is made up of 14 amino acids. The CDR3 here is CASSPRQGTEKLFF. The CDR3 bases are TGTGCCAGCAGTCCAAGACAGGGGACTGAAAAACTGTTTTTT.

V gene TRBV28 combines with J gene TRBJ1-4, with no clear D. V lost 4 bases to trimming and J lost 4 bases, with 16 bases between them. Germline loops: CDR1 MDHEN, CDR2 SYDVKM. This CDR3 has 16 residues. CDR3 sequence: CASSWRTGKLNEKLFF. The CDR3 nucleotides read TGTGCCAGCAGTTGGAGGACGGGGAAACTTAATGAAAAACTGTTTTTT. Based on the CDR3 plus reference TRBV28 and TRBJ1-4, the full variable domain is DVKVTQSSRYLVKRTGEKVFLECVQDMDHENMFWYRQDPGLGLRLIYFSYDVKMKEKGDIPEGYSVSREKKERFSLILESASTNQTSMYLCASSWRTGKLNEKLFFGSGTQLSVL.

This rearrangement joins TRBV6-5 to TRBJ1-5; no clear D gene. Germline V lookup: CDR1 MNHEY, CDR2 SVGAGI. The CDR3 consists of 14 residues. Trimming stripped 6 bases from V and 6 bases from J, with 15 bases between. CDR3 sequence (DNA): TGTGCCAGCAGGGACGGGAGGTCCTTTCAGCCCCAGCATTTT. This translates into CASRDGRSFQPQHF.

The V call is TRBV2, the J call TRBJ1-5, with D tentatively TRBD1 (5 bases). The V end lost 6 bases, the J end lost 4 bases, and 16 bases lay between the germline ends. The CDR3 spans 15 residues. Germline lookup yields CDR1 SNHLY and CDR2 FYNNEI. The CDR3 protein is CASRGTGTVNQPQHF. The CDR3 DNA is TGTGCCAGCAGGGGGACCGGGACGGTGAATCAGCCCCAGCATTTT.

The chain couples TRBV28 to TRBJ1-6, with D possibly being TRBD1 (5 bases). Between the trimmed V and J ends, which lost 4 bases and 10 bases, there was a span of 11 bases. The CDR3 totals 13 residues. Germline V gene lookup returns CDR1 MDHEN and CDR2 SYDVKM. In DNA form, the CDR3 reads TGTGCCAGCAGTTGGGGGTCTCGGTCACCCCTCCACTTT. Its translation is CASSWGSRSPLHF.

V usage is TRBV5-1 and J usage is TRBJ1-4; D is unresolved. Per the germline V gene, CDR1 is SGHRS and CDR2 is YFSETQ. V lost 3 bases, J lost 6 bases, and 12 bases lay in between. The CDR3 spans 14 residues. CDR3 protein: CASSSTPTDEKLFF. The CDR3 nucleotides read TGCGCCAGCAGCTCCACACCAACGGATGAAAAACTGTTTTTT.

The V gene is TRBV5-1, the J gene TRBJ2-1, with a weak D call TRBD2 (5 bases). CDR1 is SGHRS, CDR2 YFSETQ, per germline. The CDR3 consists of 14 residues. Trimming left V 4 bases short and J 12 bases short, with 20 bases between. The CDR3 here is CASSPGRDSLVQFF. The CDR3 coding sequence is TGCGCCAGCAGCCCCGGCCGGGATTCGCTCGTGCAGTTCTTC. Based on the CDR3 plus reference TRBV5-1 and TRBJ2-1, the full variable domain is KAGVTQTPRYLIKTRGQQVTLSCSPISGHRSVSWYQQTPGQGLQFLFEYFSETQRNKGNFPGRFSGRQFSNSRSEMNVSTLELGDSALYLCASSPGRDSLVQFFGPGTRLTVL.

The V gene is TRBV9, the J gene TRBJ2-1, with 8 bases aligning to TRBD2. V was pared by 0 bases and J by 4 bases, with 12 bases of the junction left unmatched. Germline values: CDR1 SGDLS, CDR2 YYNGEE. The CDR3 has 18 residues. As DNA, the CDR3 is TGTGCCAGCAGCGTAGCTACACCAGCGGGAGAGGGTTACAATGAGCAGTTCTTC. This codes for CASSVATPAGEGYNEQFF.

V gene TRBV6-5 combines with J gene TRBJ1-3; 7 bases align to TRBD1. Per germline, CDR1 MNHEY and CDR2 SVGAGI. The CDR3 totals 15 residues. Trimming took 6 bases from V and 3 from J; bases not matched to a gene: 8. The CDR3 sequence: CASSFLTGHGNTIYF. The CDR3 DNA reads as TGTGCCAGCAGCTTCTTGACAGGGCATGGAAACACCATATATTTT.

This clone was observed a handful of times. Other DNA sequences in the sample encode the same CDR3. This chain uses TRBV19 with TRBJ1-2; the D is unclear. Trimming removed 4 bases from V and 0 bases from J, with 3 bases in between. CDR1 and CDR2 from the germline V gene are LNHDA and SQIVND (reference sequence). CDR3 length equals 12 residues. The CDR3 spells CASSRANYGYTF. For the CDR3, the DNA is TGTGCCAGTAGTAGGGCTAACTATGGCTACACCTTC.

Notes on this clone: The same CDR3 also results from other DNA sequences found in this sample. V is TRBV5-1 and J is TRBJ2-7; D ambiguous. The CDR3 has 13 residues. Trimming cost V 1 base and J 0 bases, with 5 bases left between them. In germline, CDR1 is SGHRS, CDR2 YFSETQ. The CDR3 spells CASSLTSSYEQYF. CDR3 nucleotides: TGCGCCAGCAGCTTGACATCCTCCTACGAGCAGTACTTC.